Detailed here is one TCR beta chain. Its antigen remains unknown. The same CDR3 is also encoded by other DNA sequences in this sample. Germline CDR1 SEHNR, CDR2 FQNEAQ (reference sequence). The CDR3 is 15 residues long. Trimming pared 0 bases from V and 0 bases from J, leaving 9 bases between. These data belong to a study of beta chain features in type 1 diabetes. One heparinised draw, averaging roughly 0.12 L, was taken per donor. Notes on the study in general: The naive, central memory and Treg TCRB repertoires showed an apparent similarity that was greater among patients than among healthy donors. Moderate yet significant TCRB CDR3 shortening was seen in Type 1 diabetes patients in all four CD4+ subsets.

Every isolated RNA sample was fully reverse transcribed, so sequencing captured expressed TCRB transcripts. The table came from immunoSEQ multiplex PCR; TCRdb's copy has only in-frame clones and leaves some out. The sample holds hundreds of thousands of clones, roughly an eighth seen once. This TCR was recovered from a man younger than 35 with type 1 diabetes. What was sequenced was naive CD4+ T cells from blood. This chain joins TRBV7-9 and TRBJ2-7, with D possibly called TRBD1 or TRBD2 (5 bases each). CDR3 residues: CASSLAGTISYEQYF. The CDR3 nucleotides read TGTGCCAGCAGCTTAGCAGGGACCATCTCCTACGAGCAGTACTTC.